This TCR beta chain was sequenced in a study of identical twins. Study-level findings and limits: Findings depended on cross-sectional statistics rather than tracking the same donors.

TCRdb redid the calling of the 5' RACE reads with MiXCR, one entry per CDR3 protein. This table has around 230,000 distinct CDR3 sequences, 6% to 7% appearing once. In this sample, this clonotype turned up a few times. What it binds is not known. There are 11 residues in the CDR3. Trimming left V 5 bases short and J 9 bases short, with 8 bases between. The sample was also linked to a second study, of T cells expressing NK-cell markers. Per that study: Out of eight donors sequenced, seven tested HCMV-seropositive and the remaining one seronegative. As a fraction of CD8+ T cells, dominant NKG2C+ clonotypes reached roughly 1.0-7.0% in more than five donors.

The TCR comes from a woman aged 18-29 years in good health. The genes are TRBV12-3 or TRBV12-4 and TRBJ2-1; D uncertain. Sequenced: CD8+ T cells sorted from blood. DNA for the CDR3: TGTGCCAGCAGTCCCCTACGTGAGCAGTTCTTC. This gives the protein CASSPLREQFF.